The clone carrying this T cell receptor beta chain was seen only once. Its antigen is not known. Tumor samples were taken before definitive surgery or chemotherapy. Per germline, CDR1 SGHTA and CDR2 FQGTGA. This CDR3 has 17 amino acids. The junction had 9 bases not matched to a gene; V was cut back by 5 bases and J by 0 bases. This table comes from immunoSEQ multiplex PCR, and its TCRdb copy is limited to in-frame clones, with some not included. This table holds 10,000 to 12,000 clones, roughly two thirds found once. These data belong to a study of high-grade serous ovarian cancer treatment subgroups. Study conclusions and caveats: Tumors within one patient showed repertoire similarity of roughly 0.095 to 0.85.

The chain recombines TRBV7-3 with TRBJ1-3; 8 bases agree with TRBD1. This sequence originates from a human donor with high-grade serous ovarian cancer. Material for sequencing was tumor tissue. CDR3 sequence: CASSPRQGKPSGNTIYF. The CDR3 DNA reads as TGTGCCAGCAGCCCCCGACAGGGGAAGCCCTCTGGAAACACCATATATTTT. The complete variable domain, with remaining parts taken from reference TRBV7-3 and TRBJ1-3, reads GAGVSQTPSNKVTEKGKYVELRCDPISGHTALYWYRQSLGQGPEFLIYFQGTGAADDSGLPNDRFFAVRPEGSVSTLKIQRTERGDSAVYLCASSPRQGKPSGNTIYFGEGSWLTVV.